These 10 T cell receptor beta chains came from one sample sequenced in a study of blood T cell repertoires in COVID-19. Only in-frame clones appear in the TCRdb table, and some are missing; sequencing was by immunoSEQ multiplex PCR. The sample has approximately 240,000 clones, roughly 87% seen once. The specimen sequenced was PBMCs or T cells enriched from blood (not recorded which). Receptors were obtained from a woman between 25 and 40 years old with acute COVID-19.

This clone was seen only once. The rearrangement joins TRBV7-9 to TRBJ1-2; no reliable D call. Deletions cut 5 bases from V and 3 bases from J, with 13 bases between. Per germline, CDR1 SEHNR and CDR2 FQNEAQ (reference sequence). The CDR3 contains 14 residues. The CDR3 region is CASSLGIGDYGYTF. Written as DNA, the CDR3 is TGTGCCAGCAGCCTCGGGATCGGTGACTATGGCTACACCTTC.

The chain uses TRBV10-3 and TRBJ2-3, with a tentative D call TRBD2 (5 bases). Germline CDR1 is ENHRY and CDR2 is SYGVKD. CDR3 length: 13 amino acids. The CDR3 spells CAITREWTDTQYF. DNA for the CDR3: TGTGCTATAACAAGGGAGTGGACAGATACGCAGTATTTT.

This clone was observed a handful of times. The chain recombines TRBV18 with TRBJ2-2; the match to TRBD1 covers 9 bases. V trimming: 3 bases; J trimming: 3 bases; junction bases outside the gene matches: 5. Germline values: CDR1 KGHSH, CDR2 LQKENI. The CDR3 loop spans 16 amino acids. The CDR3 DNA reads TGTGCCAGCTCACCCCGGACAGGGGTCGACACCGGGGAGCTGTTTTTT. This codes for CASSPRTGVDTGELFF.

This chain links TRBV3-1 (or the pseudogene TRBV3-2) with TRBJ2-1; 7 bases match TRBD2. The CDR3 is 14 residues long. Germline CDR1 LGHDT, CDR2 YNNKEL (reference sequence). The V gene end was trimmed by 8 bases and the J gene end by 6 bases; junction bases not matched to a gene: 10. In DNA form, the CDR3 reads TGTGCCAGCGGGGAGGGAGGGCTGCGCAATGAGCAGTTCTTC. Translating gives CASGEGGLRNEQFF.

The V and J genes are TRBV29-1 and TRBJ1-2; D call uncertain. CDR1 SQVTM and CDR2 ANQGSEA come from the germline V gene. V lost 0 bases to trimming and J lost 5 bases, with 13 bases between them. This CDR3 has 14 residues. CDR3 sequence reads: CSVEDLGYRYGYTF. For the CDR3, the DNA is TGCAGCGTTGAAGATCTAGGTTACCGATATGGCTACACCTTC.

This clone was seen only once. The rearrangement uses TRBV2 and TRBJ2-1; 7 positions match TRBD1. This CDR3 has 15 amino acids. Germline-derived CDR1 and CDR2 are SNHLY and FYNNEI. The junction had 12 bases not matched to a gene; V was cut back by 7 bases and J by 6 bases. The chain's CDR3 is CASKRDSPKSNEQFF. The CDR3 DNA reads as TGTGCCAGCAAGAGGGACAGCCCCAAGTCCAATGAGCAGTTCTTC.

The chain has TRBV11-2 and TRBJ1-2, with D unresolved. Trimming left V 5 bases short and J 6 bases short, with 13 bases between. In germline, CDR1 is SGHAT, CDR2 FQNNGV. CDR3 length: 13 amino acids. Here the CDR3 reads CASSPQFRDGYTF. CDR3 in DNA: TGTGCCAGCAGCCCCCAGTTCCGGGATGGCTACACCTTC.

The genes are TRBV12-1 and TRBJ2-6; the DNA was not used to check the table's D call, TRBD1. TRBV12-1 is a pseudogene locus. The CDR3 spans 17 residues. DNA for the CDR3: TGTGCAATTCCCACCGCCAGGGGGCCGTCTGGGGCCAACGTCCTGACTTTC. This gives the protein CAIPTARGPSGANVLTF.

The chain recombines TRBV29-1 with TRBJ2-7; 7 bases are shared with TRBD1. This CDR3 comprises 13 residues. The V gene's germline CDR1 is SQVTM and CDR2 ANQGSEA. With V trimmed by 5 bases and J by 2 bases, 6 bases remained unmatched. The DNA of the CDR3 is TGCAGCGTTTCCCGGGACAGTGCCTACGAGCAGTACTTC. Protein product: CSVSRDSAYEQYF.

The chain couples TRBV5-1 to TRBJ1-2, with a weak D call TRBD1 (6 bases). The germline gives CDR1 SGHRS, CDR2 YFSETQ. With 4 bases removed from V and 10 bases from J, the gap between germline ends came to 17 bases. This CDR3 has 13 residues. CDR3 in amino acids: CASSLGAGVDYTF. The CDR3 DNA follows: TGCGCCAGCAGCCTTGGTGCAGGGGTGGACTACACCTTC.